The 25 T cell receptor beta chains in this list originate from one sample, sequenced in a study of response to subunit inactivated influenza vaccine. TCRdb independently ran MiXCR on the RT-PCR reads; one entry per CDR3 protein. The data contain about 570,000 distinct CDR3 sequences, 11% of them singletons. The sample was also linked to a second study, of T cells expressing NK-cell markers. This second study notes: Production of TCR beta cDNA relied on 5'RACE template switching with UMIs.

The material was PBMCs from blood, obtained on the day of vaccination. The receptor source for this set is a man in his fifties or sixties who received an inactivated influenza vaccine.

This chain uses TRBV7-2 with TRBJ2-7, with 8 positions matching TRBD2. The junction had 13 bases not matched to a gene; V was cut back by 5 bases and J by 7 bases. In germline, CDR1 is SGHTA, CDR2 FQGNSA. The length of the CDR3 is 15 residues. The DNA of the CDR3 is TGTGCCAGCAGCAACGGAGGACTAGCCACCCAGGAGCAGTACTTC. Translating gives CASSNGGLATQEQYF.

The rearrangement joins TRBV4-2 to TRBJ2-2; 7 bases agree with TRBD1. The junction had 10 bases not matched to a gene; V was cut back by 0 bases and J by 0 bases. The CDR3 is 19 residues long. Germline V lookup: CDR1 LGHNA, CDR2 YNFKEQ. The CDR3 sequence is CASSQEGPGGTANTGELFF. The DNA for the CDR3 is TGTGCCAGCAGCCAAGAAGGTCCCGGTGGGACAGCGAACACCGGGGAGCTGTTTTTT.

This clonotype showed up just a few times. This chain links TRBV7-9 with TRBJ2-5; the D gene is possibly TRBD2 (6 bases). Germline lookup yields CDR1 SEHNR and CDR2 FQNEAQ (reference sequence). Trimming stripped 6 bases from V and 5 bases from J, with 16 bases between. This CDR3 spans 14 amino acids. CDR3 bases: TGTGCCAGCAGACTCCAGGGTGGGGGGGAGACCCAGTACTTC. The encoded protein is CASRLQGGGETQYF.

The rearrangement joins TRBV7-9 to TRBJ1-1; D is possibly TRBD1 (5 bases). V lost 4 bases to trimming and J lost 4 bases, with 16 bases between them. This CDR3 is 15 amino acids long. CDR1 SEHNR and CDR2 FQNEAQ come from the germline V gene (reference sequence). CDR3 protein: CASSSAGPLGTEAFF. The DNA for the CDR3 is TGTGCCAGCAGCTCCGCAGGGCCCTTAGGCACTGAAGCTTTCTTT.

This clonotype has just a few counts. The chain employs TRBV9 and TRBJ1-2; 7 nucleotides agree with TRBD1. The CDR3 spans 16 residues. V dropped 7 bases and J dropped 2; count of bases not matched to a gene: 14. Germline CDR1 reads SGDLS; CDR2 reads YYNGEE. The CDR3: CASGTSIQGSNYGYTF. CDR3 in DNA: TGTGCCAGCGGAACCTCAATACAGGGGTCCAACTATGGCTACACCTTC.

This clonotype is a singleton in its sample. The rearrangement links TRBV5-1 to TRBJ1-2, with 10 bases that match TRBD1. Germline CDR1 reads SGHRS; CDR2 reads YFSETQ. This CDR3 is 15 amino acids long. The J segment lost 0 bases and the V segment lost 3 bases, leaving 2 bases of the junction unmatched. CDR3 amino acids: CASSWGTGANYGYTF. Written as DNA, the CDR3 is TGCGCCAGCAGCTGGGGGACAGGGGCTAACTATGGCTACACCTTC.

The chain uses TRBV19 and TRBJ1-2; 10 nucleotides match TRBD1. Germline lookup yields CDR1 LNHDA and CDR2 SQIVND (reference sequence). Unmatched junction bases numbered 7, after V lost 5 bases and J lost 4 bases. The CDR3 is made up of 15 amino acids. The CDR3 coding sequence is TGTGCCAGTAGTCTCGGGACAGGGGTACTCTATGGCTACACCTTC. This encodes CASSLGTGVLYGYTF.

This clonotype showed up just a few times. The CDR3 region is CASSSTVGRHSYEQYF. CDR3 DNA sequence: TGCGCCAGCAGCTCCACCGTGGGACGGCACTCCTACGAGCAGTACTTC. The rearrangement joins TRBV5-1 to TRBJ2-7; D tentatively reads TRBD1 or TRBD2 (5 bases each). There are 16 residues in the CDR3. The germline V and J ends were trimmed by 3 bases and 0 bases, with 16 bases remaining between them. Looked up from germline, CDR1 is SGHRS and CDR2 is YFSETQ. The entire variable domain, with the rest obtained from reference TRBV5-1 and TRBJ2-7, is as follows: KAGVTQTPRYLIKTRGQQVTLSCSPISGHRSVSWYQQTPGQGLQFLFEYFSETQRNKGNFPGRFSGRQFSNSRSEMNVSTLELGDSALYLCASSSTVGRHSYEQYFGPGTRLTVT.

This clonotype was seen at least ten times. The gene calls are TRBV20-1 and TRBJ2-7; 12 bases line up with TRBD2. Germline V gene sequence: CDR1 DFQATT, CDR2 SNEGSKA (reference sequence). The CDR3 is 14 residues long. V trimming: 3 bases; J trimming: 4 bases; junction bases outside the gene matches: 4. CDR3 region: CSASAGTSGYEQYF. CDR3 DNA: TGCAGTGCTAGTGCCGGGACTAGCGGGTACGAGCAGTACTTC.

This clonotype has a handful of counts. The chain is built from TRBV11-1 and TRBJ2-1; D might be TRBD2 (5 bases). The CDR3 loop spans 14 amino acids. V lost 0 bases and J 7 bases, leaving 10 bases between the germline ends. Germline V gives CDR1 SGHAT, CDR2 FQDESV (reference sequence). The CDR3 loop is CASSLAGERNEQFF. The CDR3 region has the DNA TGTGCCAGCAGCTTAGCGGGAGAGCGAAATGAGCAGTTCTTC.

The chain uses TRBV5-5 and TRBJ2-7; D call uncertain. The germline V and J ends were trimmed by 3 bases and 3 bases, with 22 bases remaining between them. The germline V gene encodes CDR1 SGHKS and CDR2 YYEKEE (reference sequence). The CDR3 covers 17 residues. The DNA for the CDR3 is TGTGCCAGCAGCTCGCTAAAACGGCCTTCCTATGGCTACGAGCAGTACTTC. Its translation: CASSSLKRPSYGYEQYF.

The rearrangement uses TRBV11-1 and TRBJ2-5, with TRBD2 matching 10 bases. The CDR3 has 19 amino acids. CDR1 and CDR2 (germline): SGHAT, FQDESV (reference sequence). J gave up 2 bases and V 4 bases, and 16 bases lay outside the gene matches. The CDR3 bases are TGTGCCAGCAGCTCCAAATCACGAGGGACTAGCGTTGAACAAGAGACCCAGTACTTC. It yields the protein CASSSKSRGTSVEQETQYF.

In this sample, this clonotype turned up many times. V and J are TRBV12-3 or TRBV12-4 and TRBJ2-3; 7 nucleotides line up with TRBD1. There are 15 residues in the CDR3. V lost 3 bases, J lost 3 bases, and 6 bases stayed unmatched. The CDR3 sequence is CASSFWDRGTDTQYF. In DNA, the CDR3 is TGTGCCAGCAGTTTCTGGGACAGAGGGACAGATACGCAGTATTTT.

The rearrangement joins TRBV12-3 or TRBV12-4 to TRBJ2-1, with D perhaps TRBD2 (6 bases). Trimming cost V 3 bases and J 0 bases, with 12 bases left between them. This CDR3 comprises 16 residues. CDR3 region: CASSLYAGSSYNEQFF. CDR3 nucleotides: TGTGCCAGCAGTTTGTACGCGGGAAGCTCCTACAATGAGCAGTTCTTC.

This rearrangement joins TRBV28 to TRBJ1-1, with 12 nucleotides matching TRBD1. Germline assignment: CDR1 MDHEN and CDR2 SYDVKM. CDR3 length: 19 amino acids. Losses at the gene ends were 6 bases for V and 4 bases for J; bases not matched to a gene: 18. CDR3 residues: CASSLVTGTGGVGVTEAFF. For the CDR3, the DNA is TGTGCCAGCAGCCTAGTTACCGGGACAGGGGGCGTCGGGGTCACTGAAGCTTTCTTT.

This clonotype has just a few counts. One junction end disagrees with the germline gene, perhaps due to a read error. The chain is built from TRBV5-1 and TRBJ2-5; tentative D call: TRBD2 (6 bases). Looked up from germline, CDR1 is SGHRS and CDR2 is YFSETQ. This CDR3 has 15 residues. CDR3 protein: CATSENPGVQETQYF. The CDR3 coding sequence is TGCGCCACCAGCGAGAATCCGGGGGTCCAAGAGACCCAGTACTTC.

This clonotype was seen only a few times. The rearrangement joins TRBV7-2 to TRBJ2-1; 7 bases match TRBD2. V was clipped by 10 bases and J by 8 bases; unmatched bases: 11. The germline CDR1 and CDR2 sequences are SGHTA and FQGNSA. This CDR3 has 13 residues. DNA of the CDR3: TGTGCCACCAGTCGGGTAGCGGGCGATGAGCAGTTCTTC. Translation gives CATSRVAGDEQFF. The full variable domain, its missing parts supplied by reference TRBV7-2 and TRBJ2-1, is GAGVSQSPSNKVTEKGKDVELRCDPISGHTALYWYRQSLGQGLEFLIYFQGNSAPDKSGLPSDRFSAERTGGSVSTLTIQRTQQEDSAVYLCATSRVAGDEQFFGPGTRLTVL.

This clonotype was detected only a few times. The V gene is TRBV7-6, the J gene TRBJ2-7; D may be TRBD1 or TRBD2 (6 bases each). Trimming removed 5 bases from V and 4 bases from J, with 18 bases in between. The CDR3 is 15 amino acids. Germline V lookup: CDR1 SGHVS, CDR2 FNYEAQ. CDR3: CASSPLGGTSYEQYF. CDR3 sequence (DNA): TGTGCCAGCAGCCCCTTGGGGGGCACTTCGTACGAGCAGTACTTC.

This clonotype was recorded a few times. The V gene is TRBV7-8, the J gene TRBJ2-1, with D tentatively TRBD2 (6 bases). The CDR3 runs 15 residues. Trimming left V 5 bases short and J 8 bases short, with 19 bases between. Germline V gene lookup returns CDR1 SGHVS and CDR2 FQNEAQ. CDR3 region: CASSHPWLGEDEQFF. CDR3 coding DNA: TGTGCCAGCAGCCACCCCTGGCTAGGGGAGGATGAGCAGTTCTTC.

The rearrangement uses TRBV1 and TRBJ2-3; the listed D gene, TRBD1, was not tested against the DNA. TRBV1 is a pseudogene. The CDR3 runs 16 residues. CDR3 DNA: TGTGCCAGCAGCCAAGCCACAGGCTCTGGCACAGATACGCAGTATTTT. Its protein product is CASSQATGSGTDTQYF.

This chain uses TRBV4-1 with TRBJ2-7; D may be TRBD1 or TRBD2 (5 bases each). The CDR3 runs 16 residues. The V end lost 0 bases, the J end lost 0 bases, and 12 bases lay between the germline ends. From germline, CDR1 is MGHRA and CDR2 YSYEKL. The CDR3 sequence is CASSQEWDGSSYEQYF. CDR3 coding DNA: TGCGCCAGCAGCCAAGAATGGGACGGAAGCTCCTACGAGCAGTACTTC.

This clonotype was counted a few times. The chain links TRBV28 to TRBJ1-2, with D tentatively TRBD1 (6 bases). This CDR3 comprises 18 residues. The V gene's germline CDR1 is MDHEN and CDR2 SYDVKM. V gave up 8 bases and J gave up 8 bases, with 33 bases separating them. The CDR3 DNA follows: TGTGCCAGCTTGTCTTACTCATTCACCCGGACAGCCTCGTGGGGCTACACCTTC. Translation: CASLSYSFTRTASWGYTF.

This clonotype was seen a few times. This chain's CDR3 is CASSESSGLKPYEQYF. The CDR3 nucleotides are TGTGCCAGCAGTGAATCGTCCGGCTTAAAACCCTACGAGCAGTACTTC. This chain links TRBV25-1 with TRBJ2-7; D is ambiguous. CDR3 length equals 16 residues. V shed 1 base and J shed 2 bases, with 15 bases lying between them. The germline gives CDR1 MGHDK, CDR2 SYGVNS.

The CDR3 reads CASSLTQAGVDTQYF. In DNA, the CDR3 is TGTGCCAGCAGTTTAACTCAAGCGGGGGTCGATACGCAGTATTTT. The genes are TRBV12-3 or TRBV12-4 and TRBJ2-3; TRBD2 matches 8 bases. The CDR3 covers 15 residues. Germline trimming cut 2 bases from V and 6 bases from J; bases unmatched to any gene: 7.

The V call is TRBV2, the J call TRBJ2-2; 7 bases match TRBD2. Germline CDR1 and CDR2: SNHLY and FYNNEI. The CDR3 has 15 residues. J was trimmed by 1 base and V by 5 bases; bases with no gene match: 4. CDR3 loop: CASSYKRGNTGELFF. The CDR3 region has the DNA TGTGCCAGCAGTTATAAGCGGGGGAACACCGGGGAGCTGTTTTTT.